The clone carrying this T cell receptor (beta chain) was observed at least ten times. The antigen remains unidentified. Synthesis of cDNA was performed by 5'RACE using 10-nucleotide random UMIs. TCRdb itself ran the 5' RACE reads through MiXCR, one entry per CDR3 protein. The sample consists of around 68,000 distinct CDR3 sequences, 3.5% to 4.5% of them appearing once. This entry belongs to a study of neurological immune-mediated disorders. The study, taken as a whole, reports: Because no CDR3 amino acid sequences were shared across subjects by expanded clones, private repertoires were suggested in all groups. The phylogenetic placement of 18 of 34 multiple sclerosis patients' repertoires in one related-CDR3 cluster constitutes a possible signature. The level of TCR clonal expansion was highest in patients with HTLV-1-associated myelopathy and lowest in multiple sclerosis, where it fell below the level seen in healthy controls.

The CDR3 is 16 amino acids. Germline assignment: CDR1 SGHTA and CDR2 FQGNSA. The V gene end was trimmed by 5 bases and the J gene end by 7 bases; junction bases not matched to a gene: 8. Sequenced material: PBMCs. This TCR was recovered from a man aged 50 to 59 with multiple sclerosis. The V and J genes are TRBV7-2 and TRBJ2-1, with 13 bases that match TRBD2. The CDR3, as DNA: TGTGCCAGCAGCAAAGCCGGGACTAGCGGGGTAAATGAGCAGTTCTTC. Residues: CASSKAGTSGVNEQFF.